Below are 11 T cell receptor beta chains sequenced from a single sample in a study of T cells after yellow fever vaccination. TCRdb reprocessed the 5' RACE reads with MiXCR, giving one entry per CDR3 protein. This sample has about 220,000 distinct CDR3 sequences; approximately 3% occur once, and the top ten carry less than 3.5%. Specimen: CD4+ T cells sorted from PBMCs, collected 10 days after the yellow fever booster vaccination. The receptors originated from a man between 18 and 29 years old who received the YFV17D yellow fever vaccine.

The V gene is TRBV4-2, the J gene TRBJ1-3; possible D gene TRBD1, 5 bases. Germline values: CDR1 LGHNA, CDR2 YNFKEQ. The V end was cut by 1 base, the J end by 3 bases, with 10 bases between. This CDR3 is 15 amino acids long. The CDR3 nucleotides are TGTGCCAGCAGCCAAGGGGGGTTAGTTGGAAACACCATATATTTT. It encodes CASSQGGLVGNTIYF.

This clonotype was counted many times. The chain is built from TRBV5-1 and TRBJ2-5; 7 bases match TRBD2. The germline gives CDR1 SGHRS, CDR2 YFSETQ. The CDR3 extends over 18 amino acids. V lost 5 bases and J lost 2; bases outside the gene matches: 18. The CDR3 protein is CASSYGVESGVSQETQYF. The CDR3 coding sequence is TGCGCCAGCAGTTATGGCGTCGAAAGCGGGGTCTCTCAAGAGACCCAGTACTTC. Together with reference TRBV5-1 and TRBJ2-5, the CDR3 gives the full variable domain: KAGVTQTPRYLIKTRGQQVTLSCSPISGHRSVSWYQQTPGQGLQFLFEYFSETQRNKGNFPGRFSGRQFSNSRSEMNVSTLELGDSALYLCASSYGVESGVSQETQYFGPGTRLLVL.

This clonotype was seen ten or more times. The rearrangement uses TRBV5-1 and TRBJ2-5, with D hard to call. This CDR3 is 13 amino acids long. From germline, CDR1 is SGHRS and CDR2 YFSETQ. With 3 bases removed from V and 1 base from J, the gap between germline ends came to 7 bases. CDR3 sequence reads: CASSSEAQETQYF. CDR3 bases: TGCGCCAGCAGCTCTGAAGCCCAAGAGACCCAGTACTTC.

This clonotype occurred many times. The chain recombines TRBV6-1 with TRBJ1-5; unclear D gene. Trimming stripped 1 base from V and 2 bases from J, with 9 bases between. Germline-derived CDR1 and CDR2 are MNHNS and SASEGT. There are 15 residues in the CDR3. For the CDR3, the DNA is TGTGCCAGCAGTGAAGGCAGTCCTGGCAATCAGCCCCAGCATTTT. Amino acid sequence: CASSEGSPGNQPQHF.

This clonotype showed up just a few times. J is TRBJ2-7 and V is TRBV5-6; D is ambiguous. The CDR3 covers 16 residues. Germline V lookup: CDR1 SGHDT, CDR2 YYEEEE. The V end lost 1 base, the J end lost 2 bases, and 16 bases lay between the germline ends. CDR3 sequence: CASSLSLWNSAYEQYF. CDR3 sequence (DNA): TGTGCCAGCAGCTTGTCCCTCTGGAACTCAGCCTACGAGCAGTACTTC.

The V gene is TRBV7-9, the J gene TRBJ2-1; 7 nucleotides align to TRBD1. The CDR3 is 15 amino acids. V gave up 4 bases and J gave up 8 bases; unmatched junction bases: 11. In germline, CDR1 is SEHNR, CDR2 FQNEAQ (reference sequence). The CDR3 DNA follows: TGTGCCAGCAGCTGGCCCCTTGAGGGGGCCCATGAGCAGTTCTTC. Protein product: CASSWPLEGAHEQFF. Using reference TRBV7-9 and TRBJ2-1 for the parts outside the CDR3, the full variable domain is DTGVSQNPRHKITKRGQNVTFRCDPISEHNRLYWYRQTLGQGPEFLTYFQNEAQLEKSRLLSDRFSAERPKGSFSTLEIQRTEQGDSAMYLCASSWPLEGAHEQFFGPGTRLTVL.

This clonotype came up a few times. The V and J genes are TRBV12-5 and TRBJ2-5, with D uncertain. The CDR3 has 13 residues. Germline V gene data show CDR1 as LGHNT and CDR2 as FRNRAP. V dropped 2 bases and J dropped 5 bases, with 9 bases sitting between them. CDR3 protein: CASGLNSWETQYF. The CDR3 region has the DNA TGTGCTAGTGGTTTGAATAGCTGGGAGACCCAGTACTTC. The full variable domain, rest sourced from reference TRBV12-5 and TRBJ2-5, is DARVTQTPRHKVTEMGQEVTMRCQPILGHNTVFWYRQTMMQGLELLAYFRNRAPLDDSGMPKDRFSAEMPDATLATLKIQPSEPRDSAVYFCASGLNSWETQYFGPGTRLLVL.

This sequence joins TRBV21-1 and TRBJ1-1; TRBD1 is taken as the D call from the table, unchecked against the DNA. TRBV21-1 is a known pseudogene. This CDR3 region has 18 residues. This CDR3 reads CASSKGPQGGKLNTEAFF. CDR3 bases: TGTGCCAGCAGCAAAGGACCCCAGGGGGGGAAATTGAACACTGAAGCTTTCTTT.

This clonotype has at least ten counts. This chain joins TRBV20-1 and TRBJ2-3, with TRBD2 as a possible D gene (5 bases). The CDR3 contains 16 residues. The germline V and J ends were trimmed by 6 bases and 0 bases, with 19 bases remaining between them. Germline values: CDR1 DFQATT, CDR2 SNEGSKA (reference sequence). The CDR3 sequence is CSAPPAGVGSTDTQYF. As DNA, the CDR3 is TGCAGTGCCCCACCGGCCGGGGTGGGGAGCACAGATACGCAGTATTTT.

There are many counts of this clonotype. For the CDR3, the DNA is TGCGCCAGCAGCTCACCGCGCGAAAACGATGAGCAGTTCTTC. It specifies CASSSPRENDEQFF. The chain links TRBV5-1 to TRBJ2-1; unclear D gene. The CDR3 covers 14 residues. The germline V and J ends were trimmed by 3 bases and 8 bases, with 15 bases remaining between them. Germline V gene data show CDR1 as SGHRS and CDR2 as YFSETQ.

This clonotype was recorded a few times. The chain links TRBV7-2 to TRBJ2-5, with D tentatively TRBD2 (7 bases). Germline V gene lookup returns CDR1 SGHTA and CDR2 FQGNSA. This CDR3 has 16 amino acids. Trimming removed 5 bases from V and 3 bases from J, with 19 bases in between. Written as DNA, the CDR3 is TGTGCCAGCAGCCCGAAAGGGGGGGGCAGTGAAGAGACCCAGTACTTC. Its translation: CASSPKGGGSEETQYF.